This TCR beta chain comes out of a study of cytomegalovirus exposure and HLA in healthy donors. Of note for this clone: Its antigen is currently unknown.

This CDR3 contains 16 residues. The ends were cut back, 2 bases at V and 1 base at J, with 14 bases in the middle. The germline gives CDR1 MGHRA, CDR2 YSYEKL. TCRdb's table, derived via immunoSEQ multiplex PCR, lists solely in-frame clones and lacks some. The profile covers a few hundred thousand clones, with around 87% appearing a single time and more than 0.35% taken by the ten largest. General study results and limits: Investigators reported over 150 TCR beta chains as tied to cytomegalovirus. Reportedly, diagnosis of cytomegalovirus status by the classifier showed high specificity and sensitivity. Most TCRs appeared rarely, but some public TCRs recurred in many donors.

This rearrangement joins TRBV4-1 to TRBJ2-5; D is perhaps TRBD1 (7 bases). This sequence was found in a woman younger than 30 in good health and CMV-seronegative. Material for sequencing was PBMCs. For the CDR3, the DNA is TGCGCCAGCAGCCAAACGGCGGGGACAGTCCAAGAGACCCAGTACTTC. This codes for CASSQTAGTVQETQYF.